The clone carrying this TCR beta chain has only a few counts. PCR was performed a second time for roughly 7 to 12 cycles using a sample-barcoded 5' primer and a J-beta primer mix. TCRdb independently ran MiXCR on the 5' RACE reads; one entry per CDR3 protein. The sample includes 1.5 million or so distinct CDR3 sequences, approximately 38% of them seen just once. These data originate in a study of blood T cells in healthy people across ages. V shed 5 bases, J shed 2 bases, and the junction held 13 bases outside the gene matches. CDR3 size: 18 residues. Per germline, CDR1 SGHVS and CDR2 FQNEAQ. The sequence was collected from a woman between 18 and 29 years old in good health. The rearrangement joins TRBV7-8 to TRBJ2-1, with 9 bases fitting TRBD2. Sequencing input: blood. The DNA of the CDR3 is TGTGCCAGCAGCCCTGGGAGTAGCGGGGGCCAAACCTACAATGAGCAGTTCTTC. Translating gives CASSPGSSGGQTYNEQFF. The whole variable domain, filled in from reference TRBV7-8 and TRBJ2-1, reads GAGVSQSPRYKVAKRGQDVALRCDPISGHVSLFWYQQALGQGPEFLTYFQNEAQLDKSGLPSDRFFAERPEGSVSTLKIQRTQQEDSAVYLCASSPGSSGGQTYNEQFFGPGTRLTVL.